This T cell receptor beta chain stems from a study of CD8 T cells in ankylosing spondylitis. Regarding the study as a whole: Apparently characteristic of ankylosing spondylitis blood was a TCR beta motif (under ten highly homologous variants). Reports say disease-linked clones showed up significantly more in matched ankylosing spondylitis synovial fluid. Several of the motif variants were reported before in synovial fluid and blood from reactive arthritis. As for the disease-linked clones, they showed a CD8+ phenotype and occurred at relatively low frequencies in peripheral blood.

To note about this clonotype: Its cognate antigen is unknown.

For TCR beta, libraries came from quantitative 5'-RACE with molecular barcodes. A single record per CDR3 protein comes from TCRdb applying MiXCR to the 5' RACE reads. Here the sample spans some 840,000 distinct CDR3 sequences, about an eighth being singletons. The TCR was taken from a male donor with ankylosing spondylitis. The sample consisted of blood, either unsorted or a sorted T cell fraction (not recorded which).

The DNA of the CDR3 is TGCGCCAGCAGCCGCGGACTAGCGGGAGGGCTTGAGCAGTTCTTC. Amino acid sequence: CASSRGLAGGLEQFF. J is TRBJ2-1 and V is TRBV4-1; 15 nucleotides agree with TRBD2. The length of the CDR3 is 15 residues. After removal of 4 bases from V and 9 bases from J, the junction contained 4 bases not matched to a gene. Germline V gene sequence: CDR1 MGHRA, CDR2 YSYEKL.